The clone carrying this TCR beta chain showed up just a few times. The antigen is undetermined. In the same sample, other DNA sequences code for this CDR3. Sample time point: week 47, end of study. Every vaccination contained 300 ug of the mutant IDH1 20-mer peptide and was paired with topical imiquimod. This specimen belongs to a study of a mutant IDH1 vaccine in newly diagnosed glioma. Data came from immunoSEQ multiplex PCR; TCRdb stores just in-frame clones and leaves some out. The sample includes tens of thousands of clones, about 80% of them seen just once. Sequencing was performed on PBMCs, taken from a glioma patient whose treatment included an IDH1 peptide vaccine. This clonotype originated in a man aged 18-30 years with glioma. Some clones in this sample may be carry-over from other donors' samples.

CDR3 coding DNA: TGTGCCTGGAGTGTACAGGGCAATCAGCCCCAGCATTTT. This codes for CAWSVQGNQPQHF. The chain uses TRBV30 and TRBJ1-5, with D possibly TRBD1 on 5 matching bases. CDR3 size: 13 residues. Trimming shortened V by 0 bases and J by 2 bases, and 5 bases separated the two germline ends. The V gene's germline CDR1 is GTSNPN and CDR2 SVGIG (reference sequence).